A selection of T cell receptor beta chains follows, all from one sample in a study of molecular identifiers for immune sequencing clone quantification. TCRdb re-called the PCR reads with MiXCR, one entry per CDR3 protein. The table lists 460,000 or so distinct CDR3 sequences, 20% to 25% of them singletons. The sample consisted of naive CD8+ T cells from blood, with Jurkat cell RNA spiked in. These receptors all come from a human donor in good health. Some libraries in this study had Jurkat cell RNA spiked in. CDR3s include the opening cysteine and the closing phenylalanine or tryptophan. The order of the fields is D gene, V gene, clone size, J gene, CDR3 protein, CDR3 DNA. D genes are given only for firm matches. The size field is filled for only some rows; it gives once, few, many or a size class.

D gene: TRBD1; V gene: TRBV7-9; clone size: -; J gene: TRBJ1-1; CDR3 protein: CASSYRDRVTEAFF; CDR3 DNA: TGTGCCAGCAGCTACCGGGACAGGGTTACTGAAGCTTTCTTT
D gene: -; V gene: TRBV2; clone size: -; J gene: TRBJ1-4; CDR3 protein: CASSNQGSNEKLFF; CDR3 DNA: TGTGCCAGCAGTAACCAGGGGTCTAATGAAAAACTGTTTTTT
D gene: -; V gene: TRBV30; clone size: many; J gene: TRBJ1-1; CDR3 protein: CAWSHGGPNTEAFF; CDR3 DNA: TGTGCCTGGAGTCACGGCGGCCCGAACACTGAAGCTTTCTTT
D gene: -; V gene: TRBV9; clone size: -; J gene: TRBJ2-2; CDR3 protein: CASGVDQTGELFF; CDR3 DNA: TGTGCCAGCGGCGTAGATCAAACCGGGGAGCTGTTTTTT
D gene: TRBD1; V gene: TRBV14; clone size: few; J gene: TRBJ1-2; CDR3 protein: CASSPPRGVSGYTF; CDR3 DNA: TGTGCCAGCAGCCCCCCCAGGGGGGTAAGTGGCTACACCTTC
D gene: TRBD2; V gene: TRBV28; clone size: many; J gene: TRBJ2-3; CDR3 protein: CASSLSGLAADTQYF; CDR3 DNA: TGTGCCAGCAGTTTAAGTGGACTAGCGGCAGATACGCAGTATTTT
D gene: -; V gene: TRBV30; clone size: few; J gene: TRBJ2-7; CDR3 protein: CAWSVQPGAYEQYF; CDR3 DNA: TGTGCCTGGAGTGTACAGCCAGGCGCCTACGAGCAGTACTTC
D gene: -; V gene: TRBV14; clone size: many; J gene: TRBJ2-7; CDR3 protein: CASSQDGGVYEQYF; CDR3 DNA: TGTGCCAGCAGCCAAGATGGGGGAGTCTACGAGCAGTACTTC
D gene: -; V gene: TRBV2; clone size: many; J gene: TRBJ1-2; CDR3 protein: CASSEDNYGYTF; CDR3 DNA: TGTGCCAGCAGTGAGGACAACTATGGCTACACCTTC
D gene: TRBD1; V gene: TRBV7-8; clone size: many; J gene: TRBJ1-6; CDR3 protein: CASSLARGGTGGSSYNSPLHF; CDR3 DNA: TGTGCCAGCAGCTTAGCGCGAGGTGGGACAGGGGGAAGCTCCTATAATTCACCCCTCCACTTT
D gene: TRBD2; V gene: TRBV4-2; clone size: -; J gene: TRBJ2-2; CDR3 protein: CASSHLAGVPGELFF; CDR3 DNA: TGTGCCAGCAGCCACCTAGCGGGAGTCCCCGGGGAGCTGTTTTTT
D gene: -; V gene: TRBV29-1; clone size: many; J gene: TRBJ1-5; CDR3 protein: CSASGEAFNQPQHF; CDR3 DNA: TGCAGCGCCTCCGGAGAGGCCTTTAATCAGCCCCAGCATTTT
D gene: -; V gene: TRBV5-6; clone size: few; J gene: TRBJ2-7; CDR3 protein: CASSTGAIEQYF; CDR3 DNA: TGTGCCAGCAGTACTGGGGCAATCGAGCAGTACTTC
D gene: -; V gene: TRBV21-1; clone size: many; J gene: TRBJ2-7; CDR3 protein: CASSSRTVPDLRWYF; CDR3 DNA: TGTGCCAGCAGCAGCAGGACGGTACCGGACTTACGGTGGTACTTC
D gene: -; V gene: TRBV19; clone size: -; J gene: TRBJ2-7; CDR3 protein: CASSIGAGMGYEQYF; CDR3 DNA: TGTGCCAGTAGTATAGGGGCAGGGATGGGCTACGAGCAGTACTTC
D gene: TRBD1; V gene: TRBV19; clone size: few; J gene: TRBJ1-1; CDR3 protein: CASSITGDEAFF; CDR3 DNA: TGTGCCAGTAGTATCACAGGGGATGAAGCTTTCTTT